The rows below give T cell receptor beta chains drawn from one sample of a study of cytomegalovirus exposure and HLA in healthy donors. Measured with immunoSEQ multiplex PCR; TCRdb has only the in-frame clones, and not every one. This sample has around 280,000 clones; roughly 90% occur once, and the top ten carry roughly 2.3%. Material for sequencing was PBMCs. These receptors were obtained from a woman between 18 and 29 years old in good health and CMV-seronegative. Both conserved end residues are part of each CDR3. D genes are given only for firm matches. Clone size is shown for a subset of rows, as once, few, many or a class of expanded clone.

J | V | size | D | DNA | CDR3
TRBJ1-1 | TRBV19 | once | TRBD1 | TGTGCCAGTAGTAAGGGGGCGTTCGTGGATCTGAACACTGAAGCTTTCTTT | CASSKGAFVDLNTEAFF
TRBJ1-2 | TRBV5-1 | . | . | TGCGCCAGCAGCTTGGTAGGAGCTAACTATGGCTACACCTTC | CASSLVGANYGYTF
TRBJ2-1 | TRBV10-3 | . | TRBD1 | TGTGCCATCACCGGACAGGGGGCAGCGAATGAGCAGTTCTTC | CAITGQGAANEQFF
TRBJ2-7 | TRBV10-3 | . | TRBD1 | TGTGCCATCAGTGGGGACAGAGACTCCTACGAGCAGTACTTC | CAISGDRDSYEQYF
TRBJ1-3 | TRBV9 | . | . | TGTGCCAGCAGCCCTGCCAGCTCTGGAAACACCATATATTTT | CASSPASSGNTIYF
TRBJ2-7 | TRBV19 | . | TRBD1 | TGTGCCAGTAGTGACCCGGGACAGAAAGGCTACGAGCAGTACTTC | CASSDPGQKGYEQYF
TRBJ2-7 | TRBV4-1 | . | TRBD2 | TGCGCCAGCAGCACAGGGCCCAGCGGGGGGATCTCCTACGAGCAGTACTTC | CASSTGPSGGISYEQYF
TRBJ2-7 | TRBV6-7 | . | . | TGTGCCAGCAGTTACTCGACATGGCGGGGGCCCGGGTACGAGCAGTACTTC | CASSYSTWRGPGYEQYF
TRBJ1-3 | TRBV9 | . | . | TGTGCCAGCAACTCACAGGACTCTGGAAACACCATATATTTT | CASNSQDSGNTIYF
TRBJ1-1 | TRBV5-1 | . | TRBD1 | TGCGCCAGCAGCCCGACCGGGACAGGGGGCCCTGAAGCTTTCTTT | CASSPTGTGGPEAFF
TRBJ2-5 | TRBV7-6 | . | . | TGTGCCAGCAGCGGAGAGGTGGGAGAGACCCAGTACTTC | CASSGEVGETQYF
TRBJ2-1 | TRBV18 | . | TRBD2 | TGTGCCAGCTCACCAAGCGGGGGGGCCTACAATGAGCAGTTCTTC | CASSPSGGAYNEQFF
TRBJ2-7 | TRBV5-6 | . | . | TGTGCCAGCAGCTTGGCGTCCTACGAGCAGTACTTC | CASSLASYEQYF
TRBJ2-2 | TRBV5-4 | . | TRBD2 | TGTGCCAGCAGCTCCGGACTAGCGGGGGGGAACACCGGGGAGCTGTTTTTT | CASSSGLAGGNTGELFF
TRBJ1-4 | TRBV5-6 | . | . | TGTGCCAGCAGCGGGGGGTCAAACAAGAATGAAAAACTGTTTTTT | CASSGGSNKNEKLFF
TRBJ1-5 | TRBV2 | . | . | TGTGCCAGCAGTGAGTCTCCCCTAGGATCCCAGCATTTT | CASSESPLGSQHF
TRBJ1-4 | TRBV5-5 | . | . | TGTGCCAGCAGCTTGGGAGTGAATGAAAAACTGTTTTTT | CASSLGVNEKLFF
TRBJ1-1 | TRBV11-2 | . | . | TGTGCCAGCAGCTTAGCAGGGAACACTGAAGCTTTCTTT | CASSLAGNTEAFF
TRBJ2-2 | TRBV5-4 | . | TRBD1 | TGTGCCAGCAGTCGGGACAGGGGGACCGGGGAGCTGTTTTTT | CASSRDRGTGELFF
TRBJ1-5 | TRBV27 | . | TRBD1 | TGTGCCAGCAGGCCTGACAGGGTAAATCAGCCCCAGCATTTT | CASRPDRVNQPQHF
TRBJ2-7 | TRBV6-1 | . | . | TGTGCCAGCGACCCGCTGGGGGACTCCGAGCAGTACTTC | CASDPLGDSEQYF
TRBJ2-7 | TRBV15 | . | TRBD1 | TGTGCCACCAGCATGGGGACAGGGGTATACGAGCAGTACTTC | CATSMGTGVYEQYF
TRBJ2-7 | TRBV9 | . | TRBD2 | TGTGCCAGCAGCGGGAGGAGTGGGAGGGGCGAGCAGTACTTC | CASSGRSGRGEQYF
TRBJ2-5 | TRBV5-1 | . | . | TGCGCCAGCAGCTTGGCCGGGACTCAAGAGACCCAGTACTTC | CASSLAGTQETQYF
TRBJ2-2 | TRBV7-9 | . | . | TGTGCCAGCAGCCATGGTACTACGAACACCGGGGAGCTGTTTTTT | CASSHGTTNTGELFF
TRBJ2-7 | TRBV6-5 | . | . | TGTGCCAGCAGTGCCTTCGCAGGGGTCTACGAGCAGTACTTC | CASSAFAGVYEQYF
TRBJ2-3 | TRBV29-1 | few | . | TGCAGCGTAGGGGGGGTCACAGATACGCAGTATTTT | CSVGGVTDTQYF
TRBJ2-3 | TRBV18 | . | TRBD2 | TGTGCCAGCTCACCGCCCACTAGCGGGGGGGCCGTCTACTCAGATACGCAGTATTTT | CASSPPTSGGAVYSDTQYF
TRBJ1-3 | TRBV9 | . | . | TGTGCCAGCAGCGTCTCAGGGTTAGCTGGAAACACCATATATTTT | CASSVSGLAGNTIYF
TRBJ2-2 | TRBV5-4 | . | . | TGTGCCAGCAGCTTGATGGGGGCGGACACCGGGGAGCTGTTTTTT | CASSLMGADTGELFF
TRBJ1-2 | TRBV29-1 | . | TRBD1 | TGCAGCGTTTCTTCCGTGGACAGGGCTAACTATGGCTACACCTTC | CSVSSVDRANYGYTF
TRBJ1-5 | TRBV28 | . | . | TGTGCCAGCAGTACTACCCCCGATCAGCCCCAGCATTTT | CASSTTPDQPQHF
TRBJ1-6 | TRBV5-1 | . | . | TGCGCCAGCAGAGTCGGTAGCTCCTATAATTCACCCCTCCACTTT | CASRVGSSYNSPLHF
TRBJ1-2 | TRBV5-4 | . | . | TGTGCCAGCAGCTCCGGGACACTTAACGATGGCTACACCTTC | CASSSGTLNDGYTF
TRBJ2-2 | TRBV10-3 | . | TRBD2 | TGTGCCACCACGACTAGCGGGGAAGGTGGCGGGGAGCTGTTTTTT | CATTTSGEGGGELFF
TRBJ1-6 | TRBV6-1 | . | . | TGTGCCAGCAGTGAACGGTACCGGGAGCGCCACAACCACTTT | CASSERYRERHNHF
TRBJ2-1 | TRBV19 | . | TRBD2 | TGTGCCAGTAGTATAGAGGGGGGGTTCTACAATGAGCAGTTCTTC | CASSIEGGFYNEQFF
TRBJ1-2 | TRBV19 | few | . | TGTGCCAGTAGTGGACTGCGGTACACCTTC | CASSGLRYTF
TRBJ2-7 | TRBV2 | once | . | TGTGCCAGCTCGCCTGGCGGGGTACTTTACGAGCAGTACTTC | CASSPGGVLYEQYF
TRBJ2-1 | TRBV6-1 | . | . | TGTGCCAGCAGACCAGACACCTACAATGAGCAGTTCTTC | CASRPDTYNEQFF
TRBJ1-1 | TRBV29-1 | few | . | TGCAGCGTTGGGCGGGCGGTGACTGAAGCTTTCTTT | CSVGRAVTEAFF
TRBJ1-5 | TRBV19 | once | TRBD1 | TGTGCCAGTAGTATCCCGGACAGGGAGCCCCAGCATTTT | CASSIPDREPQHF
TRBJ2-5 | TRBV18 | . | . | TGTGCCAGCTCACCTAGCAGCCAAGAGACCCAGTACTTC | CASSPSSQETQYF
TRBJ2-6 | TRBV10-3 | once | TRBD2 | TGTGCCATCAGGAACGGACTAGCGGGGGGGTTCTACTCTGGGGCCAACGTCCTGACTTTC | CAIRNGLAGGFYSGANVLTF
TRBJ2-1 | TRBV7-9 | . | . | TGTGCCAGCACCAATTTCAATGAGCAGTTCTTC | CASTNFNEQFF
TRBJ2-3 | TRBV10-2 | . | . | TGCGCCAGCAGTACACCGGGACTTCACACAGATACGCAGTATTTT | CASSTPGLHTDTQYF
TRBJ1-1 | TRBV7-8 | . | TRBD1 | TGTGCCAGCAGCTTAAACGTGTTTCATGGGACAGGGAGTACTGAAGCTTTCTTT | CASSLNVFHGTGSTEAFF
TRBJ2-2 | TRBV2 | . | . | TGTGCCAGCAGTGTAGCCAGGAATACCGGGGAGCTGTTTTTT | CASSVARNTGELFF
TRBJ2-1 | TRBV6-5 | few | TRBD2 | TGTGCCAGCAGTTACGGTCTAGCGGACTACAATGAGCAGTTCTTC | CASSYGLADYNEQFF
TRBJ2-5 | TRBV7-9 | . | . | TGTTCCAGCAGCACCACCCATTACAGGGCCCAAGAGACCCAGTACTTC | CSSSTTHYRAQETQYF
TRBJ1-2 | TRBV11-2 | . | TRBD1 | TGTGCCAGCAGCTTAGCCCCGACAGGGTATGGCTACACCTTC | CASSLAPTGYGYTF
TRBJ1-2 | TRBV7-9 | . | TRBD1 | TGTTCCAGCAGCTTGGCTGGGGACAGGGTAAGGACCTTC | CSSSLAGDRVRTF